Detailed here is one T cell receptor beta chain. The data belong to a study of T cell responses to AZD1222 COVID-19 vaccine. Using immunoSEQ multiplex PCR, the repertoire was profiled, and TCRdb retains in-frame clones only, with some absent. The data show more than 150,000 clones, approximately 91% seen once. V was trimmed by 3 bases and J by 1 base, leaving 9 bases between them. CDR3 size: 14 residues. Per germline, CDR1 SNHLY and CDR2 FYNNEI. This clonotype was sampled from an adult who received the AZD1222 COVID-19 vaccine. Source: peripheral blood, taken 28 days after the second AZD1222 dose. The gene calls are TRBV2 and TRBJ1-1, with D hard to call. The CDR3 loop is CASSDNIGNTEAFF. CDR3 sequence (DNA): TGTGCCAGCAGTGATAACATAGGGAACACTGAAGCTTTCTTT.